This passage covers 15 T cell receptor beta chains from one sample sequenced in a study of cytomegalovirus exposure and HLA in healthy donors. TCRdb keeps only in-frame clones here, not all; method: immunoSEQ multiplex PCR. The repertoire holds roughly 67,000 clones, with roughly nine tenths as singletons. The sequenced material came from PBMCs. The receptors were sampled from a man aged 18 to 30 in good health and CMV-seronegative.

J is TRBJ1-2 and V is TRBV18; TRBD1 matches 12 bases. V lost 2 bases and J lost 8; bases outside the gene matches: 6. This CDR3 comprises 15 residues. In germline, CDR1 is KGHSH, CDR2 LQKENI. CDR3 DNA: TGTGCCAGCTCACCAATTGGGGACAGGGGGCGCGGCTACACCTTC. The encoded protein is CASSPIGDRGRGYTF.

CDR3: CTSSRRGVVGEKLFF. CDR3 sequence (DNA): TGCACCAGCAGCCGTCGCGGGGTTGTGGGTGAAAAACTGTTTTTT. The chain links TRBV1 to TRBJ1-4. TRBV1 is labeled a pseudogene. The CDR3 consists of 15 residues.

This rearrangement joins TRBV11-3 to TRBJ2-1; TRBD2 aligns across 8 bases. V lost 0 bases and J lost 12; bases outside the gene matches: 1. In germline, CDR1 is SGHNT, CDR2 YENEEA. The CDR3 covers 12 residues. This chain's CDR3 is CASSLDRGGQFF. The CDR3, as DNA: TGTGCCAGCAGCTTAGATCGGGGGGGGCAGTTCTTC.

This clone was counted between two and nine times. The chain couples TRBV7-3 to TRBJ1-2, with 7 bases that match TRBD1. Germline CDR1 and CDR2: SGHTA and FQGTGA. V trimming: 1 base; J trimming: 7 bases; junction bases outside the gene matches: 12. The CDR3 is made up of 16 amino acids. In DNA, the CDR3 is TGTGCCAGCAGCTTAAACCCAACAGGGGTCGTGAGTGGCTACACCTTC. Encoded protein: CASSLNPTGVVSGYTF.

This chain uses TRBV7-6 with TRBJ2-7; D remains ambiguous. Germline V gene sequence: CDR1 SGHVS, CDR2 FNYEAQ. This CDR3 has 13 residues. Trimming cost V 3 bases and J 2 bases, with 8 bases left between them. This CDR3 is CASSLGSPYEQYF. Here the CDR3 DNA reads TGTGCCAGCAGCTTGGGCAGCCCCTACGAGCAGTACTTC.

J is TRBJ2-5 and V is TRBV6-1; 8 bases line up with TRBD2. V shed 6 bases, J shed 4 bases, and the junction held 7 bases outside the gene matches. Looked up from germline, CDR1 is MNHNS and CDR2 is SASEGT. This CDR3 has 14 amino acids. The CDR3 DNA sequence: TGTGCCAGCAGGGCCAGCGGGAGTGGAGAGACCCAGTACTTC. Amino acids: CASRASGSGETQYF.

This clone was seen only once. The CDR3 nucleotides read TGTGCCAGCAGTCCAAGCGGGAGGCTCGGAGAGACCCAGTACTTC. This codes for CASSPSGRLGETQYF. The chain combines TRBV6-4 with TRBJ2-5, with 9 bases identical to TRBD2. The CDR3 runs 15 residues. Looked up from germline, CDR1 is MRHNA and CDR2 is SNTAGT. Unmatched junction bases numbered 8, after V lost 5 bases and J lost 4 bases.

The chain joins TRBV6-1 to TRBJ2-7; 9 nucleotides line up with TRBD1. CDR1 is MNHNS, CDR2 SASEGT, per germline. With V trimmed by 3 bases and J by 6 bases, 6 bases remained unmatched. This CDR3 spans 14 amino acids. The CDR3 sequence is CASSDRTGGSEQYF. The CDR3 DNA is TGTGCCAGCAGTGACAGAACAGGGGGCTCCGAGCAGTACTTC.

The chain joins TRBV2 to TRBJ1-1; 8 bases match TRBD1. J gave up 1 base and V 6 bases, and 7 bases lay outside the gene matches. Germline-derived CDR1 and CDR2 are SNHLY and FYNNEI. CDR3 length equals 15 residues. The CDR3 nucleotides are TGTGCCAGCAGGGGGGACAGGAGTCAGAACACTGAAGCTTTCTTT. Protein product: CASRGDRSQNTEAFF.

The chain joins TRBV18 to TRBJ1-1; 7 bases align to TRBD1. This CDR3 contains 15 residues. Unmatched junction bases numbered 10, after V lost 5 bases and J lost 4 bases. The germline CDR1 and CDR2 sequences are KGHSH and LQKENI. CDR3: CASSSSETGSTEAFF. The CDR3 coding sequence is TGTGCCAGCTCATCGTCCGAGACAGGGTCCACTGAAGCTTTCTTT. Full variable domain (remainder filled in from reference TRBV18 and TRBJ1-1): NAGVMQNPRHLVRRRGQEARLRCSPMKGHSHVYWYRQLPEEGLKFMVYLQKENIIDESGMPKERFSAEFPKEGPSILRIQQVVRGDSAAYFCASSSSETGSTEAFFGQGTRLTVV.

This clone came up once. The V and J genes are TRBV7-9 and TRBJ2-5; TRBD1 aligns across 7 bases. This CDR3 is 15 amino acids long. V lost 1 base and J lost 5; bases outside the gene matches: 7. Germline CDR1 reads SEHNR; CDR2 reads FQNEAQ (reference sequence). The CDR3 DNA follows: TGTGCCAGCAGCTTAGTGACAGGGCCCAGGGAGACCCAGTACTTC. As protein: CASSLVTGPRETQYF.

The rearrangement links TRBV13 to TRBJ2-3, with 13 positions matching TRBD2. This CDR3 is 16 amino acids long. The junction had 12 bases not matched to a gene; V was cut back by 6 bases and J by 9 bases. Germline loops: CDR1 PRHDT, CDR2 FYEKMQ (reference sequence). The CDR3 reads CASSFQGLAGVVTQYF. The CDR3 nucleotides are TGTGCCAGCAGTTTTCAAGGACTAGCGGGAGTTGTGACGCAGTATTTT.

The gene calls are TRBV4-2 and TRBJ2-7; tentative D call: TRBD2 (6 bases). CDR3 length: 16 amino acids. CDR1 is LGHNA, CDR2 YNFKEQ, per germline. The germline V and J ends were trimmed by 3 bases and 3 bases, with 18 bases remaining between them. CDR3 protein: CASSHPPGVTYYEQYF. Written as DNA, the CDR3 is TGTGCCAGCAGCCACCCCCCGGGGGTTACGTACTACGAGCAGTACTTC.

The CDR3 spells CASSLRGGDTEAFF. The CDR3 DNA sequence: TGTGCCAGCAGTTTAAGGGGGGGTGACACTGAAGCTTTCTTT. The gene calls are TRBV28 and TRBJ1-1, with D possibly matching TRBD1 (6 bases). CDR3 length equals 14 residues. The ends were cut back, 2 bases at V and 3 bases at J, with 10 bases in the middle. The germline gives CDR1 MDHEN, CDR2 SYDVKM.

The chain is built from TRBV5-1 and TRBJ2-7, with 10 nucleotides matching TRBD1. Germline CDR1 is SGHRS and CDR2 is YFSETQ. Trimming at V came to 1 base and at J to 5 bases, leaving 6 bases not matched to a gene. CDR3 size: 15 residues. In DNA, the CDR3 is TGCGCCAGCAGCTTGAGGACAGGGGGAATTGACGAGCAGTACTTC. Translating it yields CASSLRTGGIDEQYF.